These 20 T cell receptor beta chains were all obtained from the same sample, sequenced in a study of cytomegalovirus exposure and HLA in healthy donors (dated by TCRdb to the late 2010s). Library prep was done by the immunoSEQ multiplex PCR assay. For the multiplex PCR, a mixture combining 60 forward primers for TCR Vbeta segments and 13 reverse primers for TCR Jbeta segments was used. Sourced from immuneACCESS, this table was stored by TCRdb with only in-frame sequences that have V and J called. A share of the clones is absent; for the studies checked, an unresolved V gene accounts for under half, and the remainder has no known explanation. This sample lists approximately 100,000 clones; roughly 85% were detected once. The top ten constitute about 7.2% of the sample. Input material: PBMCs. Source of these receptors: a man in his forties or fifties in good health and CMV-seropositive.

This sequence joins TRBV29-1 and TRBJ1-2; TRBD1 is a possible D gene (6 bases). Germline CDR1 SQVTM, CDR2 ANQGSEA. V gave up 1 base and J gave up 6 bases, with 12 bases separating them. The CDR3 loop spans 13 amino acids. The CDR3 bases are TGCAGCGTTGAAGGACAGGATACTCATGGCTACACCTTC. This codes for CSVEGQDTHGYTF.

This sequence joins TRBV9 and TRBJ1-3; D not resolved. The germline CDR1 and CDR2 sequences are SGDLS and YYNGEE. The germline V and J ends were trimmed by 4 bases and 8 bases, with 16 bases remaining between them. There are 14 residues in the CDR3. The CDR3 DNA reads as TGTGCCAGCAGCCTCAGACCGGCGGGTGACACCATATATTTT. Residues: CASSLRPAGDTIYF.

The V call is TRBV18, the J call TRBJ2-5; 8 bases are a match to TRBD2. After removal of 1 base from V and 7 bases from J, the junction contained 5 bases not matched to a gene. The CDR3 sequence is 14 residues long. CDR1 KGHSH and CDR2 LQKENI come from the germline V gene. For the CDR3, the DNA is TGTGCCAGCTCACCACTGCGGGAGGAGGGGACCCAGTACTTC. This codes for CASSPLREEGTQYF.

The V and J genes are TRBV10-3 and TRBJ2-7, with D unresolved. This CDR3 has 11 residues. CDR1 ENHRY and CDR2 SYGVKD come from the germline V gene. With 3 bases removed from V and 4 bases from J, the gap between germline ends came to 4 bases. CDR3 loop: CAISDYYEQYF. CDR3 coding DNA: TGTGCCATCAGTGACTATTACGAGCAGTACTTC.

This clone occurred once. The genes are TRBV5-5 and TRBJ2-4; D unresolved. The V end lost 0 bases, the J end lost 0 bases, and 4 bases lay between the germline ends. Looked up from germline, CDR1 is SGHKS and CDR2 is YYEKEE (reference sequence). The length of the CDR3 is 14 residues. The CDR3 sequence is CASSLGLAKNIQYF. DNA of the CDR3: TGTGCCAGCAGCTTGGGGCTAGCCAAAAACATTCAGTACTTC.

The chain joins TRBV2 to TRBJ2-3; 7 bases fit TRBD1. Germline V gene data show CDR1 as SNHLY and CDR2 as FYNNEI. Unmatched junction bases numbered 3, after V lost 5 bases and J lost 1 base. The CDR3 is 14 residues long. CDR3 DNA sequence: TGTGCCAGCAGTAGGGACAGCGGCACAGATACGCAGTATTTT. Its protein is CASSRDSGTDTQYF.

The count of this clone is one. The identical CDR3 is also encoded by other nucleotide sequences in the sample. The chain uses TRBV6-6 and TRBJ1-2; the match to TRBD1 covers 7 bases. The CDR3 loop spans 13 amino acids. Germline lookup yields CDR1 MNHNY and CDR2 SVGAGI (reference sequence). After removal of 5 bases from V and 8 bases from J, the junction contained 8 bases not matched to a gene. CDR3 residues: CASSPDRAYGYTF. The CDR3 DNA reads TGTGCCAGCAGTCCTGACAGGGCCTACGGCTACACCTTC.

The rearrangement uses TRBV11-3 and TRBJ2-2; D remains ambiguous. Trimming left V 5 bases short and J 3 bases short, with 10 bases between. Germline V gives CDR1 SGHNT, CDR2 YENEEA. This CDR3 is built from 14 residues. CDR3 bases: TGTGCCAGCAGCGAAACAGTTTACACCGGGGAGCTGTTTTTT. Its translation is CASSETVYTGELFF.

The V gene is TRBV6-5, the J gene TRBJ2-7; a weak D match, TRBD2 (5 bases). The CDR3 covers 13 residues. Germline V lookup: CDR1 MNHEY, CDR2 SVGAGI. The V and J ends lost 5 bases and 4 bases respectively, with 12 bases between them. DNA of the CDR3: TGTGCCAGCAGTATCGGACGGGAATACGAGCAGTACTTC. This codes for CASSIGREYEQYF.

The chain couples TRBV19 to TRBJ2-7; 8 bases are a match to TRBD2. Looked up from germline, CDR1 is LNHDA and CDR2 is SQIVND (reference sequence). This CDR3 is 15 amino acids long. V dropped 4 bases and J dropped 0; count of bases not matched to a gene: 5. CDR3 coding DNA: TGTGCCAGTAGTAGGCTAGCGGGTAACTCCTACGAGCAGTACTTC. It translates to CASSRLAGNSYEQYF.

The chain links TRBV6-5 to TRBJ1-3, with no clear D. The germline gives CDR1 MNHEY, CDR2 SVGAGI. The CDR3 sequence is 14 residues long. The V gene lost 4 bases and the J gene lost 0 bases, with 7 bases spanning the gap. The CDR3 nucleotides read TGTGCCAGCAGTTCGGGTAGCTCTGGAAACACCATATATTTT. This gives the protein CASSSGSSGNTIYF.

The CDR3 sequence is CASSLEGGAAETQYF. CDR3 in DNA: TGTGCCAGCAGCTTGGAAGGGGGTGCCGCGGAGACCCAGTACTTC. J is TRBJ2-5 and V is TRBV5-4, with a tentative D call TRBD1 (6 bases). The CDR3 length is 15 residues. With 0 bases removed from V and 5 bases from J, the gap between germline ends came to 14 bases. Germline loops: CDR1 SGHNT, CDR2 YYREEE (reference sequence).

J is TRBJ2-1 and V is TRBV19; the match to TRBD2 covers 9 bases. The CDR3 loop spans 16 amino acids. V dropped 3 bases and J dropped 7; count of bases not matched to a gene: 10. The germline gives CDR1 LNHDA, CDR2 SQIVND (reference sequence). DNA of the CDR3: TGTGCCAGTAGTATTCCCCCTGGCGGGGGGGCAAATGAGCAGTTCTTC. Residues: CASSIPPGGGANEQFF. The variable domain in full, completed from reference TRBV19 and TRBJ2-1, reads DGGITQSPKYLFRKEGQNVTLSCEQNLNHDAMYWYRQDPGQGLRLIYYSQIVNDFQKGDIAEGYSVSREKKESFPLTVTSAQKNPTAFYLCASSIPPGGGANEQFFGPGTRLTVL.

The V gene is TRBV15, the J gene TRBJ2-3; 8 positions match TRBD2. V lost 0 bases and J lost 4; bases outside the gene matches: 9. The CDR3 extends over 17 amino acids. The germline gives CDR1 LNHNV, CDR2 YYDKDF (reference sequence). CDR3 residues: CATSRDRPGGPADTQYF. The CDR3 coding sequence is TGTGCCACCAGCAGAGATCGTCCGGGAGGGCCCGCAGATACGCAGTATTTT.

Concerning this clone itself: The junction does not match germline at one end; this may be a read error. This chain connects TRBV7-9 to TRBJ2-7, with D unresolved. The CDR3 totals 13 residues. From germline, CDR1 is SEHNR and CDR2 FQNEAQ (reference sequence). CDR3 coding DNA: TGTTCCAGCAGCCCCTCGGGTATTCTCGAGCAGTACTTC. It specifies CSSSPSGILEQYF.

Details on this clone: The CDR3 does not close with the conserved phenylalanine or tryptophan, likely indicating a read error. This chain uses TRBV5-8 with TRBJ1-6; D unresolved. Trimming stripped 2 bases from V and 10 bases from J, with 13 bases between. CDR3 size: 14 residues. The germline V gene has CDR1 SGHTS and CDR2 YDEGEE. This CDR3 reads CASSFGPPGSPLHS. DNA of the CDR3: TGTGCCAGCAGCTTTGGTCCGCCGGGGTCACCCCTCCACTCT.

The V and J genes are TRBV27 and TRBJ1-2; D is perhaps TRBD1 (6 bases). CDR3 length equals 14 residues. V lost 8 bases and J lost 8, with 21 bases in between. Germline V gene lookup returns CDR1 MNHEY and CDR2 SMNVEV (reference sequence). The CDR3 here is CASGDDQGFVGYTF. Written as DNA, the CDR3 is TGTGCCAGCGGAGACGACCAGGGGTTTGTGGGCTACACCTTC.

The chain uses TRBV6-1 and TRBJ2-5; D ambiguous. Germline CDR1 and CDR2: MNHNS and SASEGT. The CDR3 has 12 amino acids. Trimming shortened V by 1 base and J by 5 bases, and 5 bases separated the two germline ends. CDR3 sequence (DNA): TGTGCCAGCAGTGAAGTCGCGGAGACCCAGTACTTC. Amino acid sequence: CASSEVAETQYF.

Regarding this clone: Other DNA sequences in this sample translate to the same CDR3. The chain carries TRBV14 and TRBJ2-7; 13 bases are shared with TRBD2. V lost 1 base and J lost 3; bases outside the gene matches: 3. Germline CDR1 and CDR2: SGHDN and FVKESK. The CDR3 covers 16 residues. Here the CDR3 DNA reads TGTGCCAGCAGCCAAGCCGGGACTAGCGGGAACTACGAGCAGTACTTC. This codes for CASSQAGTSGNYEQYF.

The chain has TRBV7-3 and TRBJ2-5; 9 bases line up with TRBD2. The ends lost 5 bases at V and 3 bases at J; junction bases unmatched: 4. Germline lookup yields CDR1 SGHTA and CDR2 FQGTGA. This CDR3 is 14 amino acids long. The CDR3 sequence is CASSRTSDKETQYF. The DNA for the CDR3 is TGTGCCAGCAGCCGGACTAGCGATAAAGAGACCCAGTACTTC.